A single sample is the source of the 13 T cell receptor beta chains below, sequenced in a study of T-cell memory formation after mild COVID-19. TCRdb re-called the 5' RACE reads through MiXCR, storing one row per CDR3 protein. The sample lists hundreds of thousands of distinct CDR3 sequences; about 20% were seen once. Sequenced material: PBMCs or a T cell subset sorted from them (not recorded which). All receptors derive from a man aged 18 to 30 who had mild COVID-19 (a few samples of this study predate the infection). Cell type and time point are not known.

V is TRBV5-8 and J is TRBJ1-5; D ambiguous. This CDR3 has 15 amino acids. CDR1 and CDR2 from the germline V gene are SGHTS and YDEGEE. Trimming pared 0 bases from V and 5 bases from J, leaving 12 bases between. The CDR3 nucleotides are TGTGCCAGCAGCTTGGTTCCTACTAGGTATCAGCCCCAGCATTTT. Its translation: CASSLVPTRYQPQHF.

The CDR3 here is CASSWGLVLSTGELFF. In DNA form, the CDR3 reads TGTGCCAGCAGCTGGGGACTAGTTCTTTCGACCGGGGAGCTGTTTTTT. V and J are TRBV7-2 and TRBJ2-2; 8 nucleotides agree with TRBD2. The CDR3 has 16 residues. Trimming took 4 bases from V and 5 from J; bases not matched to a gene: 9. Germline V gene data show CDR1 as SGHTA and CDR2 as FQGNSA. Full variable domain (remainder filled in from reference TRBV7-2 and TRBJ2-2): GAGVSQSPSNKVTEKGKDVELRCDPISGHTALYWYRQSLGQGLEFLIYFQGNSAPDKSGLPSDRFSAERTGGSVSTLTIQRTQQEDSAVYLCASSWGLVLSTGELFFGEGSRLTVL.

V gene TRBV28 combines with J gene TRBJ1-5; TRBD1 might be the D (6 bases). Germline values: CDR1 MDHEN, CDR2 SYDVKM. The CDR3 length is 13 residues. Trimming shortened V by 11 bases and J by 5 bases, and 16 bases separated the two germline ends. The CDR3 loop is CAGNTGNHQPQHF. CDR3 coding DNA: TGTGCCGGGAACACAGGGAACCATCAGCCCCAGCATTTT. The full variable domain, with the rest looked up from reference TRBV28 and TRBJ1-5, is DVKVTQSSRYLVKRTGEKVFLECVQDMDHENMFWYRQDPGLGLRLIYFSYDVKMKEKGDIPEGYSVSREKKERFSLILESASTNQTSMYLCAGNTGNHQPQHFGDGTRLSIL.

This clonotype was counted a few times. This chain uses TRBV12-3 or TRBV12-4 with TRBJ1-1; 9 positions match TRBD1. The CDR3 consists of 15 residues. After removal of 6 bases from V and 1 base from J, the junction contained 6 bases not matched to a gene. The CDR3 region is CASRPDRGENTEAFF. CDR3 nucleotides: TGTGCCAGCAGACCAGACAGGGGGGAGAACACTGAAGCTTTCTTT.

The gene calls are TRBV25-1 and TRBJ2-1; TRBD2 is a possible D gene (6 bases). The V and J ends lost 6 bases and 7 bases respectively, with 10 bases between them. The CDR3 length is 12 residues. Germline V gives CDR1 MGHDK, CDR2 SYGVNS. CDR3 bases: TGTGCCAGCAGCCCGGGGGAGAATGAGCAGTTCTTC. This sequence encodes CASSPGENEQFF.

There are many counts of this clonotype. The chain couples TRBV5-1 to TRBJ2-5; maybe TRBD2 (6 bases). The CDR3 covers 15 residues. V shed 1 base and J shed 7 bases, with 17 bases lying between them. In germline, CDR1 is SGHRS, CDR2 YFSETQ. CDR3 coding DNA: TGCGCCAGCAGCTTGATAAGTGGCGGGGCGGGGACCCAGTACTTC. This codes for CASSLISGGAGTQYF.

The V and J genes are TRBV12-5 and TRBJ2-5, with TRBD1 identical over 8 bases. The CDR3 consists of 15 residues. V lost 6 bases to trimming and J lost 1 base; unmatched junction nucleotides: 7. CDR1 is LGHNT and CDR2 is FRNRAP in the germline V gene. CDR3 loop: CASGPDRGSQETQYF. Here the CDR3 DNA reads TGTGCTAGTGGCCCTGACAGGGGAAGCCAAGAGACCCAGTACTTC.

The chain is built from TRBV9 and TRBJ2-3; 11 nucleotides match TRBD2. The CDR3 spans 16 residues. The J segment lost 3 bases and the V segment lost 3 bases, leaving 6 bases of the junction unmatched. The germline CDR1 and CDR2 sequences are SGDLS and YYNGEE. Written as DNA, the CDR3 is TGTGCCAGCAGCGCCCAGCTAGCGGGGGGAACAGATACGCAGTATTTT. Translating it yields CASSAQLAGGTDTQYF.

The chain recombines TRBV7-2 with TRBJ2-5; no clear D. From germline, CDR1 is SGHTA and CDR2 FQGNSA. Trimming took 4 bases from V and 0 from J, leaving 3 bases between them. This CDR3 is 12 amino acids long. The CDR3 nucleotides read TGTGCCAGCAGCTCTGACCAAGAGACCCAGTACTTC. Its protein product is CASSSDQETQYF.

The chain employs TRBV6-5 and TRBJ2-2; TRBD1 is a possible D gene (6 bases). V dropped 2 bases and J dropped 6 bases, with 10 bases sitting between them. The CDR3 is 14 amino acids. Germline-derived CDR1 and CDR2 are MNHEY and SVGAGI. The CDR3 coding sequence is TGTGCCAGCAGTTACGGGGGCCCACCCGGGGAGCTGTTTTTT. This translates into CASSYGGPPGELFF.

Turning to this clonotype: This clone may be a read error of a much larger clone one base away. The chain uses TRBV27 and TRBJ2-7; 9 bases map to TRBD2. Unmatched junction bases numbered 11, after V lost 8 bases and J lost 0 bases. The CDR3 has 16 amino acids. The germline gives CDR1 MNHEY, CDR2 SMNVEV (reference sequence). The CDR3 DNA sequence: TGTGCCAGCGCATCCGGGCGAGCGGGGGGCTCCTACGAGCAGTACGTC. As protein: CASASGRAGGSYEQYV.

This clonotype was counted between two and nine times. The genes are TRBV27 and TRBJ1-1; TRBD1 matches 7 bases. Per germline, CDR1 MNHEY and CDR2 SMNVEV (reference sequence). J gave up 5 bases and V 2 bases, and 5 bases lay outside the gene matches. CDR3 length equals 14 residues. CDR3 region: CASSLVQGKTEAFF. The CDR3, as DNA: TGTGCCAGCAGTTTAGTACAGGGGAAGACTGAAGCTTTCTTT.

The J gene is TRBJ2-3, the V gene TRBV6-2 or TRBV6-3, with TRBD2 matching over 14 bases. The CDR3 length is 17 residues. The V segment lost 2 bases and the J segment 5 bases; nucleotides outside the gene matches: 6. Per germline, CDR1 MNHEY and CDR2 SVGEGT. As DNA, the CDR3 is TGTGCCAGCAGTTACGGGGGGACTAGCGGGGGAGGAGATACGCAGTATTTT. Translating gives CASSYGGTSGGGDTQYF.